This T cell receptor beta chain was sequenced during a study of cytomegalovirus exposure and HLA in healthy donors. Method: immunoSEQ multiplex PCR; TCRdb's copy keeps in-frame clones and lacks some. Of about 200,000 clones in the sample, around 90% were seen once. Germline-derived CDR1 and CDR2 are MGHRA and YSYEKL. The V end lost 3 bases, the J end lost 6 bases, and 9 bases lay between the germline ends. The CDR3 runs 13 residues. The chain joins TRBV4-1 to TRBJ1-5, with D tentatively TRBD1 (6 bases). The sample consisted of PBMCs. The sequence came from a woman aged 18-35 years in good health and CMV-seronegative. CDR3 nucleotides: TGCGCCAGCAGCCAGAACAGGGCTCAGCCCCAGCATTTT. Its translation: CASSQNRAQPQHF.